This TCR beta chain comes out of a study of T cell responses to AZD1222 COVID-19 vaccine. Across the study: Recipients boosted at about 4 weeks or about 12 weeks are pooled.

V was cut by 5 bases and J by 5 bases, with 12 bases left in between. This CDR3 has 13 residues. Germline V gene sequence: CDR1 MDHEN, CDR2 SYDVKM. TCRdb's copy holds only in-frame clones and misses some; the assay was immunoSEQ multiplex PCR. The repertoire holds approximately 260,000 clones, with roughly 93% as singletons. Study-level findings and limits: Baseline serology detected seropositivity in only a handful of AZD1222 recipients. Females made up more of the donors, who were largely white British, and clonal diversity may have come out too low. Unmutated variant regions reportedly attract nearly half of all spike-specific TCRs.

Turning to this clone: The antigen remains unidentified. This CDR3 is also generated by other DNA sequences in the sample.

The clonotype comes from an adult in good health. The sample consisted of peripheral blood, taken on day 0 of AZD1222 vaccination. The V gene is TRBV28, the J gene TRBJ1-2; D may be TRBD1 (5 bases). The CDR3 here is CASSLGRGYGYTF. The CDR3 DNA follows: TGTGCCAGCAGTCTAGGGAGGGGTTATGGCTACACCTTC.